These 25 T cell receptor beta chains were all obtained from the same sample, sequenced in a study of CD8 T cells in ankylosing spondylitis. TCRdb analysed the 5' RACE reads with MiXCR anew, one entry per CDR3 protein. The repertoire holds approximately 350,000 distinct CDR3 sequences, approximately 14% seen once, with roughly 1.1% in the top ten. Sequencing was done on a sample of blood, either unsorted or a sorted T cell fraction (not recorded which). The receptors stem from a male donor with ankylosing spondylitis or in good health (not recorded which).

The gene calls are TRBV27 and TRBJ2-7; the match to TRBD2 covers 10 bases. The CDR3 sequence is 16 residues long. Trimming took 7 bases from V and 3 from J; bases not matched to a gene: 12. Germline V gene data show CDR1 as MNHEY and CDR2 as SMNVEV (reference sequence). The CDR3 bases are TGTGCCAGCATAAAATCCGGGACTAGCGTAGGCTACGAGCAGTACTTC. It yields the protein CASIKSGTSVGYEQYF.

The sample holds a few counts of this clonotype. The chain uses TRBV5-1 and TRBJ2-5, with 9 bases matching TRBD1. CDR3 length equals 15 residues. With V trimmed by 5 bases and J by 2 bases, 7 bases remained unmatched. The germline CDR1 and CDR2 sequences are SGHRS and YFSETQ. CDR3 in DNA: TGCGCCAGCAGTTCCGGGACAGGGTGGCAAGAGACCCAGTACTTC. Its protein product is CASSSGTGWQETQYF.

This clonotype has more than one count but fewer than ten. The chain links TRBV3-1 to TRBJ2-2; 8 bases fit TRBD1. The CDR3 runs 17 residues. V lost 4 bases to trimming and J lost 1 base; unmatched junction nucleotides: 8. The V gene's germline CDR1 is LGHDT and CDR2 YNNKEL (reference sequence). For the CDR3, the DNA is TGTGCCAGCAGCCGTTTCTCCGGGACAGGGAACACCGGGGAGCTGTTTTTT. Translating gives CASSRFSGTGNTGELFF.

This clonotype came up a few times. The chain combines TRBV29-1 with TRBJ2-2; TRBD1 aligns across 7 bases. The CDR3 is made up of 14 amino acids. Germline values: CDR1 SQVTM, CDR2 ANQGSEA. The J segment lost 1 base and the V segment lost 3 bases, leaving 2 bases of the junction unmatched. This CDR3 reads CSVDAGGNTGELFF. DNA of the CDR3: TGCAGCGTTGATGCAGGGGGGAACACCGGGGAGCTGTTTTTT.

The rearrangement links TRBV7-2 to TRBJ1-6, with D uncertain. Germline V gene data show CDR1 as SGHTA and CDR2 as FQGNSA. The V end lost 1 base, the J end lost 15 bases, and 13 bases lay between the germline ends. This CDR3 is 13 amino acids long. CDR3: CASSLVGRVHLHF. CDR3 nucleotide sequence: TGTGCCAGCAGCTTAGTTGGGCGGGTCCACCTCCACTTT. Full variable domain (rest looked up from reference TRBV7-2 and TRBJ1-6): GAGVSQSPSNKVTEKGKDVELRCDPISGHTALYWYRQSLGQGLEFLIYFQGNSAPDKSGLPSDRFSAERTGGSVSTLTIQRTQQEDSAVYLCASSLVGRVHLHFGNGTRLTVT.

The chain couples TRBV6-5 to TRBJ1-2, with 7 bases fitting TRBD1. CDR1 is MNHEY and CDR2 is SVGAGI in the germline V gene. Trimming removed 2 bases from V and 4 bases from J; junction bases left unmatched: 4. The CDR3 has 14 amino acids. The chain's CDR3 is CASSYARDSYGYTF. The CDR3 nucleotides read TGTGCCAGCAGTTACGCCCGGGACAGCTATGGCTACACCTTC.

The V call is TRBV30, the J call TRBJ1-1, with D possibly matching TRBD1 (5 bases). CDR1 is GTSNPN, CDR2 SVGIG, per germline (reference sequence). V lost 0 bases to trimming and J lost 0 bases, with 8 bases between them. The CDR3 consists of 14 residues. Here the CDR3 reads CAWSVMGLNTEAFF. Here the CDR3 DNA reads TGTGCCTGGAGTGTTATGGGACTGAACACTGAAGCTTTCTTT.

This clonotype has only a few counts. This chain joins TRBV12-3 or TRBV12-4 and TRBJ1-2; TRBD1 agrees at 7 bases. The CDR3 is made up of 16 amino acids. The ends lost 6 bases at V and 0 bases at J; junction bases unmatched: 10. This CDR3 reads CASSSRQGRANYGYTF. The CDR3 DNA reads as TGTGCCAGCAGCTCTAGACAGGGTCGGGCTAACTATGGCTACACCTTC.

The chain links TRBV6-5 to TRBJ2-5, with 7 positions matching TRBD1. Unmatched junction bases numbered 7, after V lost 2 bases and J lost 4 bases. CDR1 is MNHEY, CDR2 SVGAGI, per germline. This CDR3 region has 15 residues. The chain's CDR3 is CASSYEQGITETQYF. In DNA form, the CDR3 reads TGTGCCAGCAGTTACGAACAGGGGATCACAGAGACCCAGTACTTC.

This clonotype appeared once. V gene TRBV6-5 combines with J gene TRBJ1-1; possibly TRBD1 for D (6 bases). The CDR3 totals 14 residues. Between the trimmed V and J ends, which lost 6 bases and 1 base, there was a span of 12 bases. CDR1 is MNHEY and CDR2 is SVGAGI in the germline V gene. CDR3 nucleotide sequence: TGTGCCAGCAGCTACGAGGGGGGGAACACTGAAGCTTTCTTT. This gives the protein CASSYEGGNTEAFF.

This clonotype was recorded a few times. The chain links TRBV6-1 to TRBJ2-7, with D maybe TRBD2 (6 bases). The CDR3 has 17 residues. Per germline, CDR1 MNHNS and CDR2 SASEGT. Trimming removed 6 bases from V and 1 base from J, with 22 bases in between. In DNA, the CDR3 is TGTGCCAGCAGCGGCCCCCTTGGGCGGGACCATTCCTACGAGCAGTACTTC. Protein: CASSGPLGRDHSYEQYF.

This clonotype was counted many times. The chain recombines TRBV12-3 or TRBV12-4 with TRBJ2-7; 10 bases map to TRBD2. Trimming took 7 bases from V and 2 from J; bases not matched to a gene: 5. The length of the CDR3 is 14 residues. CDR3 loop: CASTLGTSAYEQYF. The CDR3 nucleotides read TGTGCCAGCACCCTTGGGACTAGCGCCTACGAGCAGTACTTC.

This clonotype was detected many times. The chain joins TRBV5-1 to TRBJ1-1, with TRBD1 as a possible D gene (5 bases). The CDR3 runs to 14 residues. Germline V gives CDR1 SGHRS, CDR2 YFSETQ. The ends were cut back, 4 bases at V and 0 bases at J, with 10 bases in the middle. The DNA of the CDR3 is TGCGCCAGCAGCCCAGGGCGGATGAACACTGAAGCTTTCTTT. Protein sequence: CASSPGRMNTEAFF.

Only a few counts were recorded for this clonotype. This chain joins TRBV5-1 and TRBJ2-7, with 7 nucleotides matching TRBD1. With V trimmed by 0 bases and J by 2 bases, 5 bases remained unmatched. Germline V gene data show CDR1 as SGHRS and CDR2 as YFSETQ. CDR3 size: 15 residues. In nucleotides, the CDR3 is TGCGCCAGCAGCTTGGGACAGGGCCCTACCTACGAGCAGTACTTC. Translating gives CASSLGQGPTYEQYF. Looking up the rest from reference TRBV5-1 and TRBJ2-7 gives the full variable domain: KAGVTQTPRYLIKTRGQQVTLSCSPISGHRSVSWYQQTPGQGLQFLFEYFSETQRNKGNFPGRFSGRQFSNSRSEMNVSTLELGDSALYLCASSLGQGPTYEQYFGPGTRLTVT.

This chain connects TRBV24-1 to TRBJ2-6; possibly TRBD1 for D (6 bases). Trimming stripped 4 bases from V and 0 bases from J, with 18 bases between. Germline V gene sequence: CDR1 KGHDR, CDR2 SFDVKD. The CDR3 has 19 amino acids. CDR3 sequence: CATSDLLRGNHSGANVLTF. The CDR3 coding sequence is TGTGCCACCAGTGACCTCTTGAGGGGGAACCACTCTGGGGCCAACGTCCTGACTTTC.

This clonotype was counted at least ten times. The chain recombines TRBV9 with TRBJ2-1; 12 bases map to TRBD2. V dropped 3 bases and J dropped 3; count of bases not matched to a gene: 1. Germline V gene sequence: CDR1 SGDLS, CDR2 YYNGEE. The CDR3 is 15 residues long. The CDR3 here is CASSELAGGYNEQFF. In nucleotides, the CDR3 is TGTGCCAGCAGCGAACTAGCGGGAGGCTACAATGAGCAGTTCTTC.

This clonotype was counted a few times. The chain links TRBV11-2 to TRBJ2-7; a weak D match, TRBD2 (7 bases). CDR1 SGHAT and CDR2 FQNNGV come from the germline V gene. V was shortened by 6 bases and J by 1 base, with 28 bases between the two germline ends. The CDR3 spans 19 residues. The CDR3 region is CASSSLQKRGGGRSYEQYF. CDR3 nucleotide sequence: TGTGCCAGCAGTAGCCTCCAGAAGAGAGGGGGGGGCCGATCCTACGAGCAGTACTTC.

This chain connects TRBV30 to TRBJ2-5; 12 nucleotides agree with TRBD2. Germline V gene data show CDR1 as GTSNPN and CDR2 as SVGIG (reference sequence). The CDR3 contains 15 residues. V shed 4 bases, J shed 7 bases, and the junction held 10 bases outside the gene matches. The DNA for the CDR3 is TGTGCCTGGAAAAGGACTAGCGGGATTTCCGGGACCCAGTACTTC. It is translated as CAWKRTSGISGTQYF. The entire variable domain, with the rest obtained from reference TRBV30 and TRBJ2-5, is as follows: SQTIHQWPATLVQPVGSPLSLECTVEGTSNPNLYWYRQAAGRGLQLLFYSVGIGQISSEVPQNLSASRPQDRQFILSSKKLLLSDSGFYLCAWKRTSGISGTQYFGPGTRLLVL.

The V and J genes are TRBV7-2 and TRBJ2-1, with D maybe TRBD2 (7 bases). Germline V gene lookup returns CDR1 SGHTA and CDR2 FQGNSA. This CDR3 contains 15 residues. Trimming removed 1 base at V and 4 bases at J, with 11 bases between. In DNA form, the CDR3 reads TGTGCCAGCAGCTTAGTAGGGGGGGCTTACAATGAGCAGTTCTTC. Protein: CASSLVGGAYNEQFF. Variable domain in full (rest from reference TRBV7-2 and TRBJ2-1): GAGVSQSPSNKVTEKGKDVELRCDPISGHTALYWYRQSLGQGLEFLIYFQGNSAPDKSGLPSDRFSAERTGGSVSTLTIQRTQQEDSAVYLCASSLVGGAYNEQFFGPGTRLTVL.

The chain combines TRBV19 with TRBJ2-1; perhaps TRBD2 as D (5 bases). The germline V gene has CDR1 LNHDA and CDR2 SQIVND (reference sequence). The CDR3 covers 13 residues. V lost 3 bases and J 6 bases, leaving 9 bases between the germline ends. The CDR3 coding sequence is TGTGCCAGTAGTATGAGGGTTGGCAATGAGCAGTTCTTC. Encoded protein: CASSMRVGNEQFF.

This clonotype was found many times. The chain links TRBV5-1 to TRBJ2-1, with D unclear. The CDR3 is 16 amino acids. V gave up 4 bases and J gave up 12 bases, with 26 bases separating them. The germline gives CDR1 SGHRS, CDR2 YFSETQ. For the CDR3, the DNA is TGCGCCAGCAGCCCTACCCCCTCCGAGAGCAATGACGGGCAGTTCTTC. This encodes CASSPTPSESNDGQFF.

The J gene is TRBJ2-5, the V gene TRBV5-1; D is perhaps TRBD1 (6 bases). V was clipped by 0 bases and J by 1 base, with 10 bases between them. The CDR3 is 15 amino acids. Germline V CDR1 and CDR2: SGHRS, YFSETQ. CDR3 residues: CASSLVDSFQETQYF. CDR3 sequence (DNA): TGCGCCAGCAGCTTGGTGGACAGCTTCCAAGAGACCCAGTACTTC.

This clonotype was counted ten times or more. The junction and the germline gene differ at one end; a read error may be behind it. The chain has TRBV5-1 and TRBJ2-3; perhaps TRBD2 as D (5 bases). Germline CDR1 SGHRS, CDR2 YFSETQ. This CDR3 region has 14 residues. The CDR3 here is CASSPDRGTDTQYF. DNA of the CDR3: TGTGCCAGCAGCCCTGACCGGGGAACAGATACGCAGTATTTT.

This clonotype was counted only a few times. CDR3 coding DNA: TGTGCCATCAGTCCCACTAGCGGCCTCTCGGATGAGCAGTTCTTC. Residues: CAISPTSGLSDEQFF. The chain combines TRBV10-3 with TRBJ2-1, with 8 bases matching TRBD2. CDR3 length: 15 residues. V gave up 5 bases and J gave up 8 bases; unmatched junction bases: 11. Germline V CDR1 and CDR2: ENHRY, SYGVKD.

This clonotype was picked up a small number of times. The chain has TRBV29-1 and TRBJ1-1, with 7 bases lining up with TRBD1. In germline, CDR1 is SQVTM, CDR2 ANQGSEA. The CDR3 totals 14 residues. V dropped 4 bases and J dropped 4; count of bases not matched to a gene: 9. The CDR3 protein is CSVVGTVDVTEAFF. The CDR3 region has the DNA TGCAGCGTTGTTGGGACAGTGGACGTCACTGAAGCTTTCTTT.